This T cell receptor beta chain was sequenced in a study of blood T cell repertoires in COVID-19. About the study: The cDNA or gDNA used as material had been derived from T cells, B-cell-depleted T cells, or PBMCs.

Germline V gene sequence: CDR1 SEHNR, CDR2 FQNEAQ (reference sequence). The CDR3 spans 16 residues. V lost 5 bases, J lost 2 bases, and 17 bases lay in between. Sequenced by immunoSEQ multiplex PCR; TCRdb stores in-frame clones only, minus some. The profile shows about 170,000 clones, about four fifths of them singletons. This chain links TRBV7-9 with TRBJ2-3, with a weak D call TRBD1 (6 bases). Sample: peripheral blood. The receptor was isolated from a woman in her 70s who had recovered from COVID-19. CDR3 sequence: CASSPRGRFDTDTQYF. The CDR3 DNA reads TGTGCCAGCAGCCCCAGGGGACGGTTTGACACAGATACGCAGTATTTT.